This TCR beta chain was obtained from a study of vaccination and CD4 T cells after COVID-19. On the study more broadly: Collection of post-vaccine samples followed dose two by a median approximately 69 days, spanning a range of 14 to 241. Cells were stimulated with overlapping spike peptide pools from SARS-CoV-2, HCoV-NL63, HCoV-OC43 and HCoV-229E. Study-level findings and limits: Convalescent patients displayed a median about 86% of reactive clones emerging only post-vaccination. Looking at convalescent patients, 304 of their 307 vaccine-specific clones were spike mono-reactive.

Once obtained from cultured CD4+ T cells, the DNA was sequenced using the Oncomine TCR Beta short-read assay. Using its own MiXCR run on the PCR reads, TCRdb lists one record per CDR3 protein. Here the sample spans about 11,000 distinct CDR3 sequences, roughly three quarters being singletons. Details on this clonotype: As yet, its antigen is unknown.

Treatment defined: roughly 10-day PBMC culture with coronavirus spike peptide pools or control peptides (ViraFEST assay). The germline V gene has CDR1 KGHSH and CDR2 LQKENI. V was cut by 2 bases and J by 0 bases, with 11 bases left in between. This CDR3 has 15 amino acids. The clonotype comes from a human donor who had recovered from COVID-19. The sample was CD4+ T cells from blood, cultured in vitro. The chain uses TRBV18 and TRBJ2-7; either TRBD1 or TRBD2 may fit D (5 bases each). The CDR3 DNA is TGTGCCAGCTCACCAAAGGCAGGGACCTCCTACGAGCAGTACTTC. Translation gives CASSPKAGTSYEQYF.